The clone carrying this T cell receptor beta chain was detected only once. Its antigen is unidentified. The data were obtained in a study of OX40 agonist ivuxolimab in advanced cancers. For the study at large: Partial responses occurred in three patients (one hepatocellular carcinoma, two cutaneous melanoma).

This CDR3 region has 13 residues. Germline loops: CDR1 LGHNT, CDR2 FRNRAP. Trimming took off 1 base at V and 7 bases at J, with 9 bases between the two ends. Study-wide findings and caveats: Among patients with partial responses at 0.1-3.0 mg/kg, clonal expansion was among the lowest.

Profiling relied on immunoSEQ multiplex PCR, and the TCRdb table lists in-frame clones only, not all of them. The sample has tens of thousands of clones, about four fifths seen once; the top ten hold roughly 2.1%. The chain is built from TRBV12-5 and TRBJ2-3; D call uncertain. The sequencing here drew on CD4+ or CD8+ T cells sorted from blood, taken in a trial of the OX40 agonist ivuxolimab. This receptor was taken from an adult with an advanced solid tumor such as melanoma, head and neck, liver or kidney cancer. The CDR3 nucleotides read TGTGCTAGTGGTTTGGGGGTCCGAAATACGCAGTATTTT. Protein product: CASGLGVRNTQYF.